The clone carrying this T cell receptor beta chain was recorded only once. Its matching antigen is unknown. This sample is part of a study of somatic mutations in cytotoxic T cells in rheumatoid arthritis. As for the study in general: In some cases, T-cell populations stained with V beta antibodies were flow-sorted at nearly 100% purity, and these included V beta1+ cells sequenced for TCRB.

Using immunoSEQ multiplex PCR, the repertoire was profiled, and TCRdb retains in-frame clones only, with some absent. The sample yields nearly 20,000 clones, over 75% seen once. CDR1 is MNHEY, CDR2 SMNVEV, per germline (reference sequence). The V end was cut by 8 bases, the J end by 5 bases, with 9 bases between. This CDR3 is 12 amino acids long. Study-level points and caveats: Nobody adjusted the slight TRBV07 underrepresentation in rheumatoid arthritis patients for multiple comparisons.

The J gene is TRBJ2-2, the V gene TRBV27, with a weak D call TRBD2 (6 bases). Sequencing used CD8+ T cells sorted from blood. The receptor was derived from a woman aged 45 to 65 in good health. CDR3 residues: CASCGTTGELFF. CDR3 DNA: TGTGCCAGCTGCGGGACTACCGGGGAGCTGTTTTTT.